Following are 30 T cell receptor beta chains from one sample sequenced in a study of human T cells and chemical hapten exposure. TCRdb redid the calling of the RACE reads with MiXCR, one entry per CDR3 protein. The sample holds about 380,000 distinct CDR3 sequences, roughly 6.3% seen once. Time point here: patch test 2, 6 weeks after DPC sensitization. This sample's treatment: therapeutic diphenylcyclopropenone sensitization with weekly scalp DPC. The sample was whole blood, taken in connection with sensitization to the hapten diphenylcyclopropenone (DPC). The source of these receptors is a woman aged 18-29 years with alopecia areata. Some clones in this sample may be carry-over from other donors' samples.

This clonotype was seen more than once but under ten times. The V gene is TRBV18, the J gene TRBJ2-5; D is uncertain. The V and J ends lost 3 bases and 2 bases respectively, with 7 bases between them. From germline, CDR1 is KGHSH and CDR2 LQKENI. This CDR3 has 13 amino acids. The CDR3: CASSPRSQETQYF. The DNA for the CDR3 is TGTGCCAGCTCACCGCGGTCGCAAGAGACCCAGTACTTC.

The CDR3 loop reads CAISESRGDWTSPSEQFF. The CDR3 DNA is TGTGCCATCAGTGAGTCCAGAGGGGATTGGACTAGCCCCAGTGAGCAGTTCTTC. This rearrangement joins TRBV10-3 to TRBJ2-1, with TRBD2 matching 8 bases. Trimming at V came to 0 bases and at J to 9 bases, leaving 16 bases not matched to a gene. Germline CDR1 and CDR2: ENHRY and SYGVKD. The CDR3 runs 18 residues.

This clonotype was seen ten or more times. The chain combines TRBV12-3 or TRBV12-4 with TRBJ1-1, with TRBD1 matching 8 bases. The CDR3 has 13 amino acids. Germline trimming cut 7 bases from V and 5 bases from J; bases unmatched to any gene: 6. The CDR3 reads CASIRTGRTEAFF. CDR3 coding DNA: TGTGCCAGCATTCGGACAGGGAGGACTGAAGCTTTCTTT.

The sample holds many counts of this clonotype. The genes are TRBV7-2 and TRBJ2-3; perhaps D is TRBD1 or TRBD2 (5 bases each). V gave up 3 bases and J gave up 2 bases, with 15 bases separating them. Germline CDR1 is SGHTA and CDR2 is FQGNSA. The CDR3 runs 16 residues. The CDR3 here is CASSLNPGTATDTQYF. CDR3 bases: TGTGCCAGCAGCTTGAATCCCGGGACGGCCACAGATACGCAGTATTTT.

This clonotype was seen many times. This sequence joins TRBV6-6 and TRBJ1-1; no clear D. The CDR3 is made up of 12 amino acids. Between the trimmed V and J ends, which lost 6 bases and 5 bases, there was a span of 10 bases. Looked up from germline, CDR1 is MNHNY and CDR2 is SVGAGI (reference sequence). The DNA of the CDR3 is TGTGCCAGCAGCCCGGGTCGGACTGAAGCTTTCTTT. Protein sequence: CASSPGRTEAFF.

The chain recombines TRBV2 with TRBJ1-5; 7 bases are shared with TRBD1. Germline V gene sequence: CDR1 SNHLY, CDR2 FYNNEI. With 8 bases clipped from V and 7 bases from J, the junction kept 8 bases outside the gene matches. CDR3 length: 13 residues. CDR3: CASLGQVGQPQHF. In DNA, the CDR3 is TGTGCCAGCTTAGGACAGGTAGGCCAGCCCCAGCATTTT.

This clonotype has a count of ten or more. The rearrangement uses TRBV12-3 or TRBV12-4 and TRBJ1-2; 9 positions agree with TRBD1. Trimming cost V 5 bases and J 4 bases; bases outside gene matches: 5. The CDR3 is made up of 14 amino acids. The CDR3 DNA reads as TGTGCCAGCAGTACAGGGGGCGCCGCCTATGGCTACACCTTC. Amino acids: CASSTGGAAYGYTF.

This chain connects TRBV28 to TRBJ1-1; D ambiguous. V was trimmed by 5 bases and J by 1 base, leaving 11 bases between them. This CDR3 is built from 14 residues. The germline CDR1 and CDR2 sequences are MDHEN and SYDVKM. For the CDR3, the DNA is TGTGCCAGCAGTCCCTGGAACCAGAACACTGAAGCTTTCTTT. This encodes CASSPWNQNTEAFF.

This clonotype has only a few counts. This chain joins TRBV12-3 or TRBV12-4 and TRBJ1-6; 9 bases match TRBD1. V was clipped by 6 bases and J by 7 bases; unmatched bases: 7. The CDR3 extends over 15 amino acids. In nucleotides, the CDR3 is TGTGCCAGCAGAAATGACAGGGGGGGAAATTCACCCCTCCACTTT. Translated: CASRNDRGGNSPLHF.

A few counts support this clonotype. CDR3 protein: CAGTDRSNTEAFF. The CDR3 DNA is TGTGCCGGAACGGACAGGTCAAACACTGAAGCTTTCTTT. The rearrangement links TRBV6-6 to TRBJ1-1, with TRBD1 matching 7 bases. The trim removed 11 bases at V and 2 bases at J, leaving 8 bases unmatched. This CDR3 has 13 amino acids. Germline V gene data show CDR1 as MNHNY and CDR2 as SVGAGI (reference sequence).

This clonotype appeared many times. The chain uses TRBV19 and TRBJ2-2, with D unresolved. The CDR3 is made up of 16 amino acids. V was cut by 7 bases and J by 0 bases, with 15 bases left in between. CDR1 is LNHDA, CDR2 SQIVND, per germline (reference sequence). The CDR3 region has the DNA TGTGCCAGTACCGACGAGCAGGCCGCGAACACCGGGGAGCTGTTTTTT. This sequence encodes CASTDEQAANTGELFF.

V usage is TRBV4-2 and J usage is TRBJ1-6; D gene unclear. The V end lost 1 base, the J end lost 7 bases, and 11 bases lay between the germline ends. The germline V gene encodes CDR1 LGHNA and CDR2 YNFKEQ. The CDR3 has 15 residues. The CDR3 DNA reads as TGTGCCAGCAGCCAAGCTCCAGATTCAAATTCACCCCTCCACTTT. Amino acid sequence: CASSQAPDSNSPLHF.

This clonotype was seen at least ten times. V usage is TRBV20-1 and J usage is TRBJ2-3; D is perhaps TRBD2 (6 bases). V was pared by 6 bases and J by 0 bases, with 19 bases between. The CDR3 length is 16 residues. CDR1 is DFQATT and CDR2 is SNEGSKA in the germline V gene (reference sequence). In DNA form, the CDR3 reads TGCAGTGCCGTTCCACTAGCCGACTCTAGCACAGATACGCAGTATTTT. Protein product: CSAVPLADSSTDTQYF.

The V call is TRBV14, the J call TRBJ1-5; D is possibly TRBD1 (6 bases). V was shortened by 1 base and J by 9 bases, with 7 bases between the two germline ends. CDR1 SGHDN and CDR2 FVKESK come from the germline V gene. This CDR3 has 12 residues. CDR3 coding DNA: TGTGCCAGCAGCCAAGGCAGGGGGCCCCAGCATTTT. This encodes CASSQGRGPQHF.

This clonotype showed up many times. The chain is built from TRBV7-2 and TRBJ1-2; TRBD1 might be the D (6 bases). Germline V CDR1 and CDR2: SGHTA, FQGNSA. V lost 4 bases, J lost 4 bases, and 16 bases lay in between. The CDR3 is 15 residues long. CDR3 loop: CASSSVTGVSYGYTF. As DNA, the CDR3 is TGTGCCAGCAGCTCAGTGACAGGTGTAAGCTATGGCTACACCTTC.

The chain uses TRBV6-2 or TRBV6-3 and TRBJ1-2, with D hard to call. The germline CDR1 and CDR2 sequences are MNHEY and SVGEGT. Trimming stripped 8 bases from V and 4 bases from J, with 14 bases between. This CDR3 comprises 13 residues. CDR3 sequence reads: CASHNPAIYGYTF. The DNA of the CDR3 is TGTGCCAGCCACAACCCGGCGATCTATGGCTACACCTTC.

The CDR3 spells CASSQGQGRGNQPQHF. The CDR3 DNA sequence: TGCGCCAGCAGCCAAGGGCAGGGGCGCGGCAATCAGCCCCAGCATTTT. The chain carries TRBV4-1 and TRBJ1-5; the D gene is possibly TRBD1 (6 bases). The CDR3 consists of 16 residues. Germline V gene sequence: CDR1 MGHRA, CDR2 YSYEKL. Trimming took 1 base from V and 2 from J, leaving 12 bases between them.

CDR3 amino acids: CSASSLAGGYEQYF. The CDR3 DNA reads TGCAGTGCTAGCTCCCTAGCGGGGGGATACGAGCAGTACTTC. This chain joins TRBV20-1 and TRBJ2-7, with TRBD2 matching over 11 bases. CDR1 and CDR2 (germline): DFQATT, SNEGSKA (reference sequence). This CDR3 is built from 14 residues. Losses at the gene ends were 3 bases for V and 4 bases for J; bases not matched to a gene: 5.

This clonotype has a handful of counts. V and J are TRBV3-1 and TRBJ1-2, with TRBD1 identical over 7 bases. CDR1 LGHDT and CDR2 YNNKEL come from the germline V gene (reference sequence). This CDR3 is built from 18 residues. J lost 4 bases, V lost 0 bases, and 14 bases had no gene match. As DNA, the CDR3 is TGTGCCAGCAGCCAAGAGGACAGGAGAGGGCGGACCCTCTATGGCTACACCTTC. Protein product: CASSQEDRRGRTLYGYTF.

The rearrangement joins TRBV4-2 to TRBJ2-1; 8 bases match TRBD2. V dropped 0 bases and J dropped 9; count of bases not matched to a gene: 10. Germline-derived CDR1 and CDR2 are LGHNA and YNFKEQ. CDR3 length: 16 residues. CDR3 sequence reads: CASSQDSGGAQGEQFF. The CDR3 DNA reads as TGTGCCAGCAGCCAAGATTCGGGAGGGGCCCAGGGTGAGCAGTTCTTC.

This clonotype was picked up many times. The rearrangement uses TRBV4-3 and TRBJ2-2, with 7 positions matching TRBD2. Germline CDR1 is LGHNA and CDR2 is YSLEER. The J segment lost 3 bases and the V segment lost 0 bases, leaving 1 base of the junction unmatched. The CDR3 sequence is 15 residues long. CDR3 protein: CASSQEGGYTGELFF. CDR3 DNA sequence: TGCGCCAGCAGCCAAGAGGGGGGGTACACCGGGGAGCTGTTTTTT.

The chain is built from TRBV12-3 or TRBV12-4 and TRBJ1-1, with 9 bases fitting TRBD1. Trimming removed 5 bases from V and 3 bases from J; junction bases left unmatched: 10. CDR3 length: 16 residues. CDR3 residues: CASSKGQGPLDTEAFF. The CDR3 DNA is TGTGCCAGCAGTAAGGGACAGGGTCCCCTGGACACTGAAGCTTTCTTT.

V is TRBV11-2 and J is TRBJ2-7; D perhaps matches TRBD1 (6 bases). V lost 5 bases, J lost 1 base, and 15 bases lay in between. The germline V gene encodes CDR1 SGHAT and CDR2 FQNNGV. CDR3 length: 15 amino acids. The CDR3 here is CASSRGQGSSYEQYF. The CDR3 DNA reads TGTGCCAGCAGCCGTGGGCAGGGGTCTTCCTACGAGCAGTACTTC.

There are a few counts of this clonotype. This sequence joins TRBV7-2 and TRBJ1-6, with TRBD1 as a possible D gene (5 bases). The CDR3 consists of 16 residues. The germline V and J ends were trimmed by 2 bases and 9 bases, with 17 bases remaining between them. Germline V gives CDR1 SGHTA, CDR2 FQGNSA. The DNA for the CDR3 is TGTGCCAGCAGCTTATCCTCTTGGCAGGGTGGTTCACCCCTCCACTTT. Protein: CASSLSSWQGGSPLHF.

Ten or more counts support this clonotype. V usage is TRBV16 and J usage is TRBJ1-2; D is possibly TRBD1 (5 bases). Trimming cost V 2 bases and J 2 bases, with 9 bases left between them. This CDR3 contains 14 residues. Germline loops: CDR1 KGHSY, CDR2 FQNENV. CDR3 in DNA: TGTGCCAGCAGCCAACAGGGAGGAAACTATGGCTACACCTTC. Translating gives CASSQQGGNYGYTF.

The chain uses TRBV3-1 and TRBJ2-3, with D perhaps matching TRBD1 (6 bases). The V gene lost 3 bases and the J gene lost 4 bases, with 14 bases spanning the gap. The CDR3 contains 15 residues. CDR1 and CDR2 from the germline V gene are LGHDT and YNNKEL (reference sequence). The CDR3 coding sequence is TGTGCCAGCAGCCAGGGGAACAGGGTAGCAGATACGCAGTATTTT. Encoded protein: CASSQGNRVADTQYF.

As DNA, the CDR3 is TGTGCCAGCAGTCTAAACAGGGGGGGCACTGAAGCTTTCTTT. Its protein is CASSLNRGGTEAFF. The J gene is TRBJ1-1, the V gene TRBV28; 8 bases map to TRBD1. Germline lookup yields CDR1 MDHEN and CDR2 SYDVKM. Trimming removed 5 bases from V and 4 bases from J; junction bases left unmatched: 6. The CDR3 runs to 14 residues.

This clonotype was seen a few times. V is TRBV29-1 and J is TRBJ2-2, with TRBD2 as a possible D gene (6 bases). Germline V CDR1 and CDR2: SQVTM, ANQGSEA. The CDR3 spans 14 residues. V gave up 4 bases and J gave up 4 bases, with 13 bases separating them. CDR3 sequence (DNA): TGCAGCGTTGGTAGCCCGGGGGTCACCGGGGAGCTGTTTTTT. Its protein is CSVGSPGVTGELFF.

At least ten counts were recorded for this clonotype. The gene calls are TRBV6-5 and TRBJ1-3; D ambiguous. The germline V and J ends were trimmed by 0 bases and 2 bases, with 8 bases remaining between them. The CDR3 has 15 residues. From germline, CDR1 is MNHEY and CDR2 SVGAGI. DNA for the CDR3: TGTGCCAGCAGTTACTCCGGAGGAACTGGAAACACCATATATTTT. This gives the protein CASSYSGGTGNTIYF.

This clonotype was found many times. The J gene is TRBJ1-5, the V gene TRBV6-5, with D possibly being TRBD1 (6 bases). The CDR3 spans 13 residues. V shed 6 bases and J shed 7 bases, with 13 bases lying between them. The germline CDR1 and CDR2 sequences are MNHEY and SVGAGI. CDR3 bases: TGTGCCAGCAGCGCAGGGGAGCGGCAGCCCCAGCATTTT. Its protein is CASSAGERQPQHF.